Following are 22 T cell receptor beta chains from one sample sequenced in a study of radiotherapy plus CTLA-4 blockade in lung cancer. This table comes from immunoSEQ multiplex PCR, and its TCRdb copy is limited to in-frame clones, with some not included. Here the sample spans tens of thousands of clones, approximately 83% being singletons. The specimen was peripheral blood, collected from a patient treated with radiotherapy plus ipilimumab. All receptors come from a human donor with non-small cell lung cancer who had stable disease on radiotherapy plus ipilimumab.

The chain couples TRBV5-1 to TRBJ1-4, with D perhaps TRBD1 (6 bases). Trimming removed 0 bases from V and 3 bases from J, with 9 bases in between. The CDR3 extends over 15 amino acids. CDR1 and CDR2 from the germline V gene are SGHRS and YFSETQ. The CDR3 nucleotides are TGCGCCAGCAGCTTGGTTGCAGGGGCTAATGAAAAACTGTTTTTT. It yields the protein CASSLVAGANEKLFF.

The chain recombines TRBV28 with TRBJ1-2, with D possibly matching TRBD1 (6 bases). The CDR3 has 12 amino acids. With 8 bases removed from V and 5 bases from J, the gap between germline ends came to 12 bases. Germline values: CDR1 MDHEN, CDR2 SYDVKM. The CDR3 coding sequence is TGTGCCAGCGGGCCGGGGGCGTATGGCTACACCTTC. Encoded protein: CASGPGAYGYTF.

The rearrangement joins TRBV11-2 to TRBJ2-2; D is uncertain. CDR3 length: 16 amino acids. Germline V CDR1 and CDR2: SGHAT, FQNNGV. V shed 0 bases and J shed 0 bases, with 8 bases lying between them. DNA of the CDR3: TGTGCCAGCAGCTTAGATCGGGCCACGAACACCGGGGAGCTGTTTTTT. Amino acids: CASSLDRATNTGELFF. Using reference TRBV11-2 and TRBJ2-2 for the parts outside the CDR3, the full variable domain is EAGVAQSPRYKIIEKRQSVAFWCNPISGHATLYWYQQILGQGPKLLIQFQNNGVVDDSQLPKDRFSAERLKGVDSTLKIQPAKLEDSAVYLCASSLDRATNTGELFFGEGSRLTVL.

This clone was seen just once. V gene TRBV28 combines with J gene TRBJ1-4; D remains ambiguous. Germline loops: CDR1 MDHEN, CDR2 SYDVKM. Trimming took 6 bases from V and 0 from J, leaving 11 bases between them. The CDR3 consists of 15 residues. The CDR3 sequence is CASSPTQATNEKLFF. The DNA of the CDR3 is TGTGCCAGCAGCCCTACCCAGGCAACTAATGAAAAACTGTTTTTT.

The chain recombines TRBV6-1 with TRBJ2-7, with D uncertain. Looked up from germline, CDR1 is MNHNS and CDR2 is SASEGT. Trimming removed 7 bases from V and 0 bases from J, with 7 bases in between. The CDR3 has 12 amino acids. The CDR3 loop reads CASMGNSYEQYF. CDR3 coding DNA: TGTGCCAGCATGGGCAACTCCTACGAGCAGTACTTC.

The count of this clone is one. The rearrangement uses TRBV9 and TRBJ2-2, with D maybe TRBD1 (5 bases). CDR3 size: 16 residues. V was clipped by 1 base and J by 1 base, with 11 bases between them. CDR1 and CDR2 from the germline V gene are SGDLS and YYNGEE. CDR3 in amino acids: CASSVKGQVNTGELFF. The CDR3 DNA sequence: TGTGCCAGCAGCGTAAAGGGGCAGGTGAACACCGGGGAGCTGTTTTTT.

In its sample, this clone was seen once. This chain joins TRBV28 and TRBJ1-2, with 9 positions matching TRBD1. Germline values: CDR1 MDHEN, CDR2 SYDVKM. After removal of 9 bases from V and 7 bases from J, the junction contained 12 bases not matched to a gene. The CDR3 covers 14 residues. The CDR3 bases are TGTGCCAGTATCCGGGACAGGGTGCGCTCTGGCTACACCTTC. It yields the protein CASIRDRVRSGYTF.

This chain uses TRBV25-1 with TRBJ2-6; D uncertain. Looked up from germline, CDR1 is MGHDK and CDR2 is SYGVNS. The V end was cut by 3 bases, the J end by 0 bases, with 3 bases between. The CDR3 length is 14 residues. The CDR3 here is CASSEDSGANVLTF. The CDR3 bases are TGTGCCAGCAGTGAGGACTCTGGGGCCAACGTCCTGACTTTC.

A word on this clone: A single base separates this from a much larger clone, so it may be a read error. The gene calls are TRBV18 and TRBJ1-6; D call uncertain. The CDR3 is 13 amino acids. The V gene's germline CDR1 is KGHSH and CDR2 LQKENI. For the CDR3, the DNA is TGTGCCAGCTCACCCAACGCCAATTTACCCCTCCACTTT. Translation: CASSPNANLPLHF. The full variable domain, rest sourced from reference TRBV18 and TRBJ1-6, is NAGVMQNPRHLVRRRGQEARLRCSPMKGHSHVYWYRQLPEEGLKFMVYLQKENIIDESGMPKERFSAEFPKEGPSILRIQQVVRGDSAAYFCASSPNANLPLHFGNGTRLTVT.

The V and J genes are TRBV5-1 and TRBJ2-3; 11 bases line up with TRBD2. Trimming at V came to 2 bases and at J to 5 bases, leaving 7 bases not matched to a gene. Germline CDR1 SGHRS, CDR2 YFSETQ. The CDR3 runs to 16 residues. CDR3 nucleotides: TGCGCCAGCAGCTTAGGTGGGCTAGCGGGAGGAGATACGCAGTATTTT. It encodes CASSLGGLAGGDTQYF.

The V and J genes are TRBV6-1 and TRBJ2-1, with TRBD2 matching 8 bases. J was trimmed by 9 bases and V by 0 bases; bases with no gene match: 4. CDR3 length: 14 amino acids. Germline V gene lookup returns CDR1 MNHNS and CDR2 SASEGT. The CDR3 reads CASSEASSGIEQFF. CDR3 DNA sequence: TGTGCCAGCAGTGAAGCAAGTAGCGGGATTGAGCAGTTCTTC.

CDR3 coding DNA: TGTGCCAGCTCACCAAAGTCTTTCTACGAGCAGTACTTC. Translating gives CASSPKSFYEQYF. The chain recombines TRBV18 with TRBJ2-7; D gene uncertain. The germline V and J ends were trimmed by 2 bases and 3 bases, with 8 bases remaining between them. The CDR3 covers 13 residues. CDR1 KGHSH and CDR2 LQKENI come from the germline V gene.

J is TRBJ2-1 and V is TRBV2; no reliable D call. The V and J ends lost 3 bases and 4 bases respectively, with 13 bases between them. Germline lookup yields CDR1 SNHLY and CDR2 FYNNEI. The CDR3 length is 15 residues. CDR3 nucleotide sequence: TGTGCCAGCAGTGATCCTGGACCAGTATACAATGAGCAGTTCTTC. Its protein is CASSDPGPVYNEQFF.

The chain combines TRBV5-5 with TRBJ2-7; 9 nucleotides line up with TRBD2. The V segment lost 4 bases and the J segment 7 bases; nucleotides outside the gene matches: 6. The CDR3 sequence is 13 residues long. Germline V gene sequence: CDR1 SGHKS, CDR2 YYEKEE (reference sequence). The CDR3 bases are TGTGCCAGCAGCGAGGGACTAGCTGAAGAGCAGTACTTC. It translates to CASSEGLAEEQYF.

This chain links TRBV28 with TRBJ2-5, with 8 bases that match TRBD1. The J call may be wrong; the DNA end is better matched by TRBJ2-7. Germline CDR1 is MDHEN and CDR2 is SYDVKM. The CDR3 spans 14 residues. CDR3 sequence: CASSLRQGRYEQYF. In DNA form, the CDR3 reads TGTGCCAGCAGTCTCCGACAGGGGAGGTACGAGCAGTACTTC.

The chain uses TRBV27 and TRBJ1-2; TRBD1 aligns across 9 bases. The germline gives CDR1 MNHEY, CDR2 SMNVEV (reference sequence). V shed 5 bases, J shed 1 base, and the junction held 8 bases outside the gene matches. This CDR3 comprises 16 residues. The CDR3 sequence: CASSLIRTGDNYGYTF. The DNA of the CDR3 is TGTGCCAGCAGTCTAATCCGGACAGGGGATAACTATGGCTACACCTTC.

The J gene is TRBJ1-3, the V gene TRBV6-5; D may be TRBD1 (6 bases). V gave up 6 bases and J gave up 4 bases, with 13 bases separating them. Looked up from germline, CDR1 is MNHEY and CDR2 is SVGAGI. CDR3 length: 14 residues. CDR3 residues: CASRTGGTGNTIYF. The CDR3, as DNA: TGTGCCAGCAGGACCGGGGGCACGGGAAACACCATATATTTT.

This chain joins TRBV29-1 and TRBJ2-2; no definite D call. The germline V gene has CDR1 SQVTM and CDR2 ANQGSEA. Trimming took 5 bases from V and 3 from J, leaving 4 bases between them. The CDR3 loop spans 11 amino acids. CDR3 in amino acids: CSVRYTGELFF. The CDR3 DNA reads as TGCAGCGTTCGCTACACCGGGGAGCTGTTTTTT.

The chain carries TRBV15 and TRBJ1-2, with D unresolved. V was pared by 0 bases and J by 7 bases, with 15 bases between. Germline V gene sequence: CDR1 LNHNV, CDR2 YYDKDF (reference sequence). This CDR3 is 15 amino acids long. CDR3 nucleotide sequence: TGTGCCACCAGCAGAGAAAGGTTGGCGGGAAGTGGCTACACCTTC. This gives the protein CATSRERLAGSGYTF. Together with reference TRBV15 and TRBJ1-2, the CDR3 gives the full variable domain: DAMVIQNPRYQVTQFGKPVTLSCSQTLNHNVMYWYQQKSSQAPKLLFHYYDKDFNNEADTPDNFQSRRPNTSFCFLDIRSPGLGDTAMYLCATSRERLAGSGYTFGSGTRLTVV.

The chain combines TRBV7-9 with TRBJ1-1; no reliable D call. V was shortened by 1 base and J by 4 bases, with 10 bases between the two germline ends. Germline CDR1 is SEHNR and CDR2 is FQNEAQ (reference sequence). This CDR3 has 14 residues. The CDR3 sequence is CASSLVGGGTEAFF. Written as DNA, the CDR3 is TGTGCCAGCAGCTTAGTGGGAGGCGGCACTGAAGCTTTCTTT.

The rearrangement uses TRBV15 and TRBJ1-5, with D uncertain. Germline CDR1 and CDR2: LNHNV and YYDKDF (reference sequence). V lost 0 bases to trimming and J lost 9 bases, with 12 bases between them. The CDR3 extends over 14 amino acids. The CDR3 reads CATSRDPQQRPQHF. DNA for the CDR3: TGTGCCACCAGCAGAGATCCCCAGCAGCGGCCCCAGCATTTT.

This chain uses TRBV4-1 with TRBJ1-5; D uncertain. The V gene's germline CDR1 is MGHRA and CDR2 YSYEKL. CDR3 length equals 14 residues. V was cut by 1 base and J by 3 bases, with 7 bases left in between. This CDR3 is CASSQVTPNQPQHF. The DNA of the CDR3 is TGCGCCAGCAGCCAAGTCACACCCAATCAGCCCCAGCATTTT.